The 11 T cell receptor beta chains reported below all come from one sample, sequenced in a study of T cell responses to AZD1222 COVID-19 vaccine. Assay: immunoSEQ multiplex PCR; the TCRdb copy retains only in-frame clones and omits some. The table records 110,000 or so clones, roughly 90% of them present only once. The specimen was peripheral blood, collected on day 0 of AZD1222 vaccination. Receptors were obtained from an adult in good health.

This clone was picked up one time. The CDR3 DNA reads as TGCGCCAGCAGTGAGTCGAACTCCCCCTGCCAGAGCACTGAAGCTTTCTTT. This gives the protein CASSESNSPCQSTEAFF. The chain links TRBV10-1 to TRBJ1-1; D not certain. Trimming shortened V by 0 bases and J by 4 bases, and 18 bases separated the two germline ends. CDR3 length: 17 residues. From germline, CDR1 is WNHNN and CDR2 SYGVQD (reference sequence).

This chain connects TRBV24-1 to TRBJ2-3; 10 nucleotides align to TRBD2. Germline V gene sequence: CDR1 KGHDR, CDR2 SFDVKD. The CDR3 totals 15 residues. With 5 bases clipped from V and 3 bases from J, the junction kept 4 bases outside the gene matches. The CDR3 nucleotides read TGTGCCACCAGTGGGGCGGGACTAGCGACAGATACGCAGTATTTT. The encoded protein is CATSGAGLATDTQYF.

This clone was recorded a few times. The chain recombines TRBV5-6 with TRBJ1-1; D gene unclear. Germline V gene sequence: CDR1 SGHDT, CDR2 YYEEEE. V was pared by 0 bases and J by 7 bases, with 7 bases between. This CDR3 has 12 residues. CDR3 DNA sequence: TGTGCCAGCAGCTTGGCGGGTCGTGAAGCTTTCTTT. Translation: CASSLAGREAFF.

This chain uses TRBV21-1 with TRBJ2-7; the table gives TRBD2 as D, unverified against the DNA. TRBV21-1 is a listed pseudogene. The CDR3 spans 14 residues. The CDR3 coding sequence is TGTGCCAGCAGCAAGTCTGGACTAGCCTACGAGCAGTACGTC. Its translation is CASSKSGLAYEQYV.

The V and J genes are TRBV6-4 and TRBJ1-3; no definite D call. V shed 4 bases and J shed 2 bases, with 15 bases lying between them. CDR1 is MRHNA, CDR2 SNTAGT, per germline. This CDR3 has 16 residues. DNA for the CDR3: TGTGCCAGCAGTGGCCGATTAGGGAGGGCTGGAAACACCATATATTTT. Translating gives CASSGRLGRAGNTIYF.

The chain uses TRBV6-5 and TRBJ2-5; D is perhaps TRBD1 (6 bases). Trimming removed 2 bases at V and 2 bases at J, with 12 bases between. Looked up from germline, CDR1 is MNHEY and CDR2 is SVGAGI. The CDR3 spans 15 residues. For the CDR3, the DNA is TGTGCCAGCAGTTACAATCGGGACATACAAGAGACCCAGTACTTC. Encoded protein: CASSYNRDIQETQYF.

This clone has just a few counts. The chain uses TRBV5-4 and TRBJ2-5; D may be TRBD1 or TRBD2 (5 bases each). The length of the CDR3 is 13 residues. Trimming took 2 bases from V and 5 from J, leaving 10 bases between them. Germline V lookup: CDR1 SGHNT, CDR2 YYREEE (reference sequence). In DNA form, the CDR3 reads TGTGCCAGCAGCTTCGGGACCCGTGAGACCCAGTACTTC. This codes for CASSFGTRETQYF. The whole variable domain, filled in from reference TRBV5-4 and TRBJ2-5, reads ETGVTQSPTHLIKTRGQQVTLRCSSQSGHNTVSWYQQALGQGPQFIFQYYREEENGRGNFPPRFSGLQFPNYSSELNVNALELDDSALYLCASSFGTRETQYFGPGTRLLVL.

This clone came up once. The chain uses TRBV12-3 or TRBV12-4 and TRBJ1-2; D call uncertain. The CDR3 extends over 13 amino acids. V was shortened by 6 bases and J by 2 bases, with 10 bases between the two germline ends. The CDR3 protein is CASSQQRNYGYTF. Here the CDR3 DNA reads TGTGCCAGCAGCCAACAGAGAAACTATGGCTACACCTTC.

The V call is TRBV5-1, the J call TRBJ2-1; D may be TRBD2 (6 bases). CDR1 and CDR2 from the germline V gene are SGHRS and YFSETQ. Trimming shortened V by 0 bases and J by 5 bases, and 9 bases separated the two germline ends. The CDR3 contains 14 residues. The CDR3 DNA follows: TGCGCCAGCAGCTTGGCCGGGAGTAACAATGAGCAGTTCTTC. Its translation is CASSLAGSNNEQFF.

The gene calls are TRBV12-3 or TRBV12-4 and TRBJ1-6; D call uncertain. V gave up 6 bases and J gave up 8 bases, with 11 bases separating them. The CDR3 covers 13 residues. CDR3 nucleotides: TGTGCCAGCAGCCAAACGGGATATTCACCCCTCCACTTT. As protein: CASSQTGYSPLHF.

This sequence joins TRBV2 and TRBJ2-1, with 11 bases aligning to TRBD2. Germline CDR1 SNHLY, CDR2 FYNNEI. The J segment lost 9 bases and the V segment lost 7 bases, leaving 8 bases of the junction unmatched. This CDR3 contains 14 residues. Written as DNA, the CDR3 is TGTGCCAGCACCGGGACTAGCGGTCGGGGTGAGCAGTTCTTC. It codes for CASTGTSGRGEQFF.